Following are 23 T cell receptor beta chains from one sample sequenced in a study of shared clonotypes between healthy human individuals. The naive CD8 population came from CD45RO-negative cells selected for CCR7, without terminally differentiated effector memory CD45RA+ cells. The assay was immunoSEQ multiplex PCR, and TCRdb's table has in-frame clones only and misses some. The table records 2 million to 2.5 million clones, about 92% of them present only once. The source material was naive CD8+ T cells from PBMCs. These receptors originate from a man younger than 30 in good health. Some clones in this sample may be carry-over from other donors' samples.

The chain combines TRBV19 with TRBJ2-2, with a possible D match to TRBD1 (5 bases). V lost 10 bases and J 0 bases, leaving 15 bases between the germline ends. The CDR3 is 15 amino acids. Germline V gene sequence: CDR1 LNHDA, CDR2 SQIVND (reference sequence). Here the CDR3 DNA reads TGTGCCACCCTTCAAGACAGTACGAACACCGGGGAGCTGTTTTTT. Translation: CATLQDSTNTGELFF.

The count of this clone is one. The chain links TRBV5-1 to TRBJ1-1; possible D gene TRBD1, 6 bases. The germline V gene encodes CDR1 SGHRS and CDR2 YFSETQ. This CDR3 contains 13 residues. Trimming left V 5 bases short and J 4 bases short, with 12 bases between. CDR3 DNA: TGCGCCAGCAGATCAGGGGATCTCACTGAAGCTTTCTTT. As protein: CASRSGDLTEAFF.

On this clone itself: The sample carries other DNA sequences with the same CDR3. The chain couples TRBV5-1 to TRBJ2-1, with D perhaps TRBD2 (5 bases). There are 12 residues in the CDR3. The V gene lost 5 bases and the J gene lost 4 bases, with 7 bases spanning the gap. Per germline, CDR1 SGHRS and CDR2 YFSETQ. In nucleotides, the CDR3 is TGCGCCAGCAGTACTAGGTACAATGAGCAGTTCTTC. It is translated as CASSTRYNEQFF.

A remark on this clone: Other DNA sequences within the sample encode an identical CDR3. In DNA, the CDR3 is TGTGCCAGCAGTTACCTGAGCTCCTACAATGAGCAGTTCTTC. This encodes CASSYLSSYNEQFF. This chain links TRBV27 with TRBJ2-1; D is unclear. Germline V lookup: CDR1 MNHEY, CDR2 SMNVEV (reference sequence). Trimming left V 4 bases short and J 0 bases short, with 7 bases between. The CDR3 has 14 residues.

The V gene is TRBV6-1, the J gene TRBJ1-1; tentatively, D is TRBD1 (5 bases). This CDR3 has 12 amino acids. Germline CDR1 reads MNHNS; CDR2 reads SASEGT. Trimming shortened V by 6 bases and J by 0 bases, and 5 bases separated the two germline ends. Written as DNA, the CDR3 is TGTGCCAGCAGGACAGTGAACACTGAAGCTTTCTTT. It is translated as CASRTVNTEAFF.

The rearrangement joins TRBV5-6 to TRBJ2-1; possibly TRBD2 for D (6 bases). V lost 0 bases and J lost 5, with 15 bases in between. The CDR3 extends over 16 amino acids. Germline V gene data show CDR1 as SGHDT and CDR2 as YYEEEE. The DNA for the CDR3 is TGTGCCAGCAGCTTGGCCAGGGACTCGTCCCACAATGAGCAGTTCTTC. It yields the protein CASSLARDSSHNEQFF.

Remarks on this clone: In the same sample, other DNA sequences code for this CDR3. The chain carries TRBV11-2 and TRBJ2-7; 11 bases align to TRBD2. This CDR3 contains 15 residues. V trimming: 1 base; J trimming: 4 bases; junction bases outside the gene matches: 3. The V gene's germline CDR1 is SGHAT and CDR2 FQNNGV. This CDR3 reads CASSLGGTSGYEQYF. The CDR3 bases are TGTGCCAGCAGCTTAGGTGGGACTAGCGGTTACGAGCAGTACTTC.

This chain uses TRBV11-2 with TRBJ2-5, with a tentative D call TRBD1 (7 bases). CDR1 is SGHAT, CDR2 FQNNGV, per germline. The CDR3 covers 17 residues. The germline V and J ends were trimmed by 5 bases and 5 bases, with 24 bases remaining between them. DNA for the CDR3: TGTGCCAGCAGCCGATTCGGACAGGAAAAAGGAGGGGAGACCCAGTACTTC. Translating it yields CASSRFGQEKGGETQYF.

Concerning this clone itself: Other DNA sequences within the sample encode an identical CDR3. As DNA, the CDR3 is TGTGCCAGCACCCGGGACCGAGGGGGCACTGAAGCTTTCTTT. It is translated as CASTRDRGGTEAFF. The rearrangement links TRBV28 to TRBJ1-1, with D perhaps matching TRBD1 (6 bases). V was shortened by 7 bases and J by 4 bases, with 16 bases between the two germline ends. CDR1 is MDHEN and CDR2 is SYDVKM in the germline V gene. The CDR3 is made up of 14 amino acids.

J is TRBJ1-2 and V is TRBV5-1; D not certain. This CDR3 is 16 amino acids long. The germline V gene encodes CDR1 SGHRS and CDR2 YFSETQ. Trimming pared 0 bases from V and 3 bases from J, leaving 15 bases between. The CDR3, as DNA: TGCGCCAGCAGCTTGGAAGGGTTAGGGTTGGACTATGGCTACACCTTC. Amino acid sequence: CASSLEGLGLDYGYTF.

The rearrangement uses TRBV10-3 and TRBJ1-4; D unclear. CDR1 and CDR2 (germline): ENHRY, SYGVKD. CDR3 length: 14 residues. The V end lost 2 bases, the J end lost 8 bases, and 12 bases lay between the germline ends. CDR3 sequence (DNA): TGTGCCATCAGTGAGAGTCTAATAGAGGAAAAACTGTTTTTT. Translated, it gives CAISESLIEEKLFF.

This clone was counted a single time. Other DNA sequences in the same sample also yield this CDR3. This CDR3 reads CASSPNNEQFF. The DNA of the CDR3 is TGTGCCAGCAGCCCAAACAATGAGCAGTTCTTC. This sequence joins TRBV9 and TRBJ2-1; D unresolved. V shed 4 bases and J shed 5 bases, with 4 bases lying between them. The CDR3 spans 11 residues. CDR1 and CDR2 from the germline V gene are SGDLS and YYNGEE.

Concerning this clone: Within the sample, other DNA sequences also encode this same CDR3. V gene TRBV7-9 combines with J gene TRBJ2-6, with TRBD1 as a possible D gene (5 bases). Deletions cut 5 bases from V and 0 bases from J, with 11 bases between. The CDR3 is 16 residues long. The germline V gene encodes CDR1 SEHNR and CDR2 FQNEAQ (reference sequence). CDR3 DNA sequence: TGTGCCAGCAGCCTAGGGGTAAGCTCTGGGGCCAACGTCCTGACTTTC. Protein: CASSLGVSSGANVLTF.

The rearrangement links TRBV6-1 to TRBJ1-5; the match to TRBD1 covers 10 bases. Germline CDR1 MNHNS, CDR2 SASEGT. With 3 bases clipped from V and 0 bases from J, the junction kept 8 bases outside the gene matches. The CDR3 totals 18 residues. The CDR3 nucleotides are TGTGCCAGCAGTGATCTGACAGGGGGCTATTATAGCAATCAGCCCCAGCATTTT. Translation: CASSDLTGGYYSNQPQHF.

CDR3 amino acids: CASSLLAGGLAGHEQFF. In nucleotides, the CDR3 is TGTGCCAGCAGCTTACTAGCGGGAGGGCTCGCTGGGCATGAGCAGTTCTTC. The chain uses TRBV7-2 and TRBJ2-1, with 12 bases that match TRBD2. The CDR3 consists of 17 residues. The V gene's germline CDR1 is SGHTA and CDR2 FQGNSA. The junction had 10 bases not matched to a gene; V was cut back by 2 bases and J by 8 bases. The full variable domain, with the rest looked up from reference TRBV7-2 and TRBJ2-1, is GAGVSQSPSNKVTEKGKDVELRCDPISGHTALYWYRQSLGQGLEFLIYFQGNSAPDKSGLPSDRFSAERTGGSVSTLTIQRTQQEDSAVYLCASSLLAGGLAGHEQFFGPGTRLTVL.

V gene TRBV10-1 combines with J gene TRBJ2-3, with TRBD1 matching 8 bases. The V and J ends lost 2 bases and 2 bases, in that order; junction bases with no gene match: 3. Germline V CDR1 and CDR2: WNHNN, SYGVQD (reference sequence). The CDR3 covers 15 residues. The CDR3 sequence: CASSEGTGYTDTQYF. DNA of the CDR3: TGCGCCAGCAGTGAGGGGACAGGCTACACAGATACGCAGTATTTT.

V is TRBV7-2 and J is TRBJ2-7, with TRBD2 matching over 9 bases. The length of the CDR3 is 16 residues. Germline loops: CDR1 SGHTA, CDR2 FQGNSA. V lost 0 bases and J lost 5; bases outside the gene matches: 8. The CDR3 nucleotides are TGTGCCAGCAGCTTAGCCACAGTGGGACTAGCCGACGAGCAGTACTTC. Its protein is CASSLATVGLADEQYF.

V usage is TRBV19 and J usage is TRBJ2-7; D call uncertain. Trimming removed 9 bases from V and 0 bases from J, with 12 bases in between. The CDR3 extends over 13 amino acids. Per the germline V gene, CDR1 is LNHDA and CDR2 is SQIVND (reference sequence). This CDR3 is CARLLRDSYEQYF. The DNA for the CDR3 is TGTGCCAGGCTTCTAAGGGACTCCTACGAGCAGTACTTC.

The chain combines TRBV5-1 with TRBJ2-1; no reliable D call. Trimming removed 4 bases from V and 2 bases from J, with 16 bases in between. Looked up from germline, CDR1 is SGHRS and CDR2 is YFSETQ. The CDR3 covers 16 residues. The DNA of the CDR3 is TGCGCCAGCAGCGTAAACAATCCCCCCCCCTACAATGAGCAGTTCTTC. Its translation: CASSVNNPPPYNEQFF.

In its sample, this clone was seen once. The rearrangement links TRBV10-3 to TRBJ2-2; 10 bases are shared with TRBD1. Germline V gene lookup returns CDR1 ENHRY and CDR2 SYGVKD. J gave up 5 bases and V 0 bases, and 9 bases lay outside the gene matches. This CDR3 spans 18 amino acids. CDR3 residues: CAISESLDRGRITGELFF. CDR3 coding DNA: TGTGCCATCAGTGAGTCCCTAGACAGGGGGCGAATAACCGGGGAGCTGTTTTTT.

The CDR3 coding sequence is TGTGCCAGCAGTTTCCGCAGGGTCGGTGGAAACATTCAGTACTTC. It is translated as CASSFRRVGGNIQYF. The V and J genes are TRBV28 and TRBJ2-4; the D gene is possibly TRBD1 (5 bases). The CDR3 consists of 15 residues. V was pared by 3 bases and J by 6 bases, with 15 bases between. Germline V lookup: CDR1 MDHEN, CDR2 SYDVKM.

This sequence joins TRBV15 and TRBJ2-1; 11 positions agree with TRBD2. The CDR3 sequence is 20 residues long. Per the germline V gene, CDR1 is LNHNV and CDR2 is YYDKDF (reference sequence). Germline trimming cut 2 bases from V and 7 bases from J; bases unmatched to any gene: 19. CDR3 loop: CATSRLTPGTSGMVGNEQFF. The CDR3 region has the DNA TGTGCCACCAGCAGACTAACCCCAGGGACTAGCGGAATGGTGGGAAATGAGCAGTTCTTC.

The CDR3 reads CASSLDSGRNSYNEQFF. CDR3 DNA: TGTGCCAGCAGCTTAGATTCGGGGAGAAACTCCTACAATGAGCAGTTCTTC. The genes are TRBV11-3 and TRBJ2-1; possibly TRBD2 for D (5 bases). CDR3 size: 17 residues. Germline V gene data show CDR1 as SGHNT and CDR2 as YENEEA. V was pared by 0 bases and J by 0 bases, with 12 bases between. Drawing the rest from reference TRBV11-3 and TRBJ2-1, the complete variable domain is EAGVVQSPRYKIIEKKQPVAFWCNPISGHNTLYWYLQNLGQGPELLIRYENEEAVDDSQLPKDRFSAERLKGVDSTLKIQPAELGDSAVYLCASSLDSGRNSYNEQFFGPGTRLTVL.